A selection of T cell receptor beta chains follows, all from one sample in a study of cytotoxic CD8 clonotypes in ibrutinib-treated CLL. TCRdb's copy holds only in-frame clones and misses some; the assay was immunoSEQ multiplex PCR. The data contain 150,000 or so clones, approximately 75% of them seen just once; the ten biggest clones take up approximately 28%. The sample in question was PBMCs, obtained after 12 months of ibrutinib treatment. These receptor sequences come from a human donor with chronic lymphocytic leukemia. CDR3s include the opening cysteine and the closing phenylalanine or tryptophan. Fields, in order: CDR3 protein, CDR3 DNA, J gene, V gene, D gene, clone size. D genes are given only for firm matches. Only part of the rows carry a size: once, few, many, or a class if the clone is expanded.

CDR3 protein: CASSPSGGRDTQYF
CDR3 DNA: TGTGCCAGCAGTCCGAGCGGGGGCAGAGATACGCAGTATTTT
J gene: TRBJ2-3
V gene: TRBV5-4
D gene: TRBD2
clone size: once

CDR3 protein: CASSQNRGIDTEAFF
CDR3 DNA: TGTGCCAGCAGCCAGAACAGGGGAATCGACACTGAAGCTTTCTTT
J gene: TRBJ1-1
V gene: TRBV5-4
D gene: TRBD1
clone size: .

CDR3 protein: CASSPINTEAFF
CDR3 DNA: TGTGCCAGCAGCCCAATTAACACTGAAGCTTTCTTT
J gene: TRBJ1-1
V gene: TRBV6-6
D gene: .
clone size: many

CDR3 protein: CASSKESRGDLFYSNQPQHF
CDR3 DNA: TGTGCCAGCAGCAAAGAATCAAGGGGGGATCTTTTCTATAGCAATCAGCCCCAGCATTTT
J gene: TRBJ1-5
V gene: TRBV21-1
D gene: .
clone size: .

CDR3 protein: CASSQDSGGSSYEQYF
CDR3 DNA: TGCGCCAGCAGCCAAGACTCTGGGGGCAGCTCCTACGAGCAGTACTTC
J gene: TRBJ2-7
V gene: TRBV4-1
D gene: .
clone size: .

CDR3 protein: CASSLMGLYEQYF
CDR3 DNA: TGTGCCAGCAGCTTAATGGGTCTCTACGAGCAGTACTTC
J gene: TRBJ2-7
V gene: TRBV5-6
D gene: .
clone size: .

CDR3 protein: CASSLGGGSSYEQYF
CDR3 DNA: TGCGCCAGCAGCTTGGGAGGCGGTAGCTCCTACGAGCAGTACTTC
J gene: TRBJ2-7
V gene: TRBV5-1
D gene: .
clone size: few

CDR3 protein: CASGHLGETQYF
CDR3 DNA: TGCGCCAGCGGACATTTGGGGGAGACCCAGTACTTC
J gene: TRBJ2-5
V gene: TRBV5-1
D gene: .
clone size: .

CDR3 protein: CASSPPTGPYNEQFF
CDR3 DNA: TGTGCCAGCAGCCCCCCCACGGGGCCCTACAATGAGCAGTTCTTC
J gene: TRBJ2-1
V gene: TRBV9
D gene: .
clone size: .

CDR3 protein: CASSWGNEQFF
CDR3 DNA: TGCGCCAGCAGCTGGGGCAATGAGCAGTTCTTC
J gene: TRBJ2-1
V gene: TRBV4-1
D gene: .
clone size: .

CDR3 protein: CASKQGYTEAFF
CDR3 DNA: TGTGCCAGCAAACAGGGTTACACTGAAGCTTTCTTT
J gene: TRBJ1-1
V gene: TRBV11-2
D gene: .
clone size: .

CDR3 protein: CASSQSDSVSGNTIYF
CDR3 DNA: TGTGCCAGCAGCCAAAGTGACAGCGTCTCTGGAAACACCATATATTTT
J gene: TRBJ1-3
V gene: TRBV4-2
D gene: .
clone size: .

CDR3 protein: CASRNSGANTGELFF
CDR3 DNA: TGTGCCAGCAGAAATAGCGGGGCGAACACCGGGGAGCTGTTTTTT
J gene: TRBJ2-2
V gene: TRBV6-5
D gene: TRBD2
clone size: .

CDR3 protein: CASSPNGGQETQYF
CDR3 DNA: TGTGCCAGCTCACCGAACGGGGGACAAGAGACCCAGTACTTC
J gene: TRBJ2-5
V gene: TRBV18
D gene: .
clone size: .

CDR3 protein: CAWSGSGSNTIYF
CDR3 DNA: TGTGCCTGGAGTGGGTCGGGGTCGAACACCATATATTTT
J gene: TRBJ1-3
V gene: TRBV30
D gene: .
clone size: .

CDR3 protein: CASSILAGEGYTF
CDR3 DNA: TGTGCCAGTAGTATCTTAGCAGGGGAAGGCTACACCTTC
J gene: TRBJ1-2
V gene: TRBV19
D gene: .
clone size: .

CDR3 protein: CASSLIVYNEQFF
CDR3 DNA: TGTGCCAGCAGCTTAATAGTGTACAATGAGCAGTTCTTC
J gene: TRBJ2-1
V gene: TRBV7-2
D gene: .
clone size: .

CDR3 protein: CASSVGTSATDTQYF
CDR3 DNA: TGTGCCAGCAGCGTAGGGACTAGCGCCACAGATACGCAGTATTTT
J gene: TRBJ2-3
V gene: TRBV9
D gene: TRBD2
clone size: .

CDR3 protein: CATSRVNEQFF
CDR3 DNA: TGTGCCACCAGCAGAGTAAATGAGCAGTTCTTC
J gene: TRBJ2-1
V gene: TRBV15
D gene: .
clone size: .

CDR3 protein: CASSLARWGPMNTEAFF
CDR3 DNA: TGTGCCAGCAGCTTGGCCCGTTGGGGGCCCATGAACACTGAAGCTTTCTTT
J gene: TRBJ1-1
V gene: TRBV5-6
D gene: .
clone size: .

CDR3 protein: CASSVAGTSATYEQYF
CDR3 DNA: TGTGCCAGCAGCGTAGCCGGGACTAGCGCTACCTACGAGCAGTACTTC
J gene: TRBJ2-7
V gene: TRBV9
D gene: TRBD2
clone size: .

CDR3 protein: CASSEDRGWTGENYGYTF
CDR3 DNA: TGTGCCAGCAGTGAAGACCGGGGGTGGACAGGGGAGAACTATGGCTACACCTTC
J gene: TRBJ1-2
V gene: TRBV2
D gene: TRBD1
clone size: .